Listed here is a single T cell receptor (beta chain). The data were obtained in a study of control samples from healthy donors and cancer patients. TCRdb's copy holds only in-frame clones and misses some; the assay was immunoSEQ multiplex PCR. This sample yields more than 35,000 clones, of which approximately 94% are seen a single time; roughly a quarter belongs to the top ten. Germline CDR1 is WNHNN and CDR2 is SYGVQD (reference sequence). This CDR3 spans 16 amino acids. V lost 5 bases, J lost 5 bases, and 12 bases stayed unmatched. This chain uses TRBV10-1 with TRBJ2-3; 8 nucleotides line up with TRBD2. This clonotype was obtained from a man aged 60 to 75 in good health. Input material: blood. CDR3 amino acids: CASSPGGAHSGDTQYF. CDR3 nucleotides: TGCGCCAGCAGTCCGGGGGGGGCTCATTCGGGAGATACGCAGTATTTT.